Listed below are T cell receptor beta chains from one sample, sequenced in a study of TIL therapy for anti-PD-1-resistant metastatic lung cancer. Repertoires were generated with immunoSEQ multiplex PCR, while TCRdb's copy carries only in-frame clones and drops some. The sample holds tens of thousands of clones, about two thirds seen once. The sequencing here drew on blood, taken at baseline. The receptors here all came from a person between 25 and 80 years old with non-small cell lung cancer. CDR3s include the opening cysteine and the closing phenylalanine or tryptophan. Each record gives: clone size, J gene, D gene, V gene, CDR3 protein, CDR3 DNA. The D gene is left open where the match is weak. Clone size is shown for a subset of rows, as once, few, many or a class of expanded clone.

clone_size: -; j_call: TRBJ2-7; d_call: -; v_call: TRBV7-2; cdr3_aa: CASSKQVSSYEQYF; cdr3_nt: TGTGCCAGCAGCAAACAGGTTAGCTCCTACGAGCAGTACTTC
clone_size: -; j_call: TRBJ2-2; d_call: TRBD1; v_call: TRBV7-9; cdr3_aa: CASSSTGGASGELFF; cdr3_nt: TGTGCCAGCAGCTCGACAGGGGGCGCGTCCGGGGAGCTGTTTTTT
clone_size: medium-sized; j_call: TRBJ2-1; d_call: TRBD1; v_call: TRBV5-6; cdr3_aa: CASSRDRGRAYNEQFF; cdr3_nt: TGTGCCAGCAGCCGGGACAGGGGGCGAGCCTACAATGAGCAGTTCTTC
clone_size: few; j_call: TRBJ1-6; d_call: -; v_call: TRBV2; cdr3_aa: CASSEGQGVYSPLHF; cdr3_nt: TGTGCCAGCAGTGAAGGGCAGGGAGTCTATTCACCCCTCCACTTT
clone_size: few; j_call: TRBJ2-7; d_call: TRBD1; v_call: TRBV2; cdr3_aa: CASSEKPGQTYEQYF; cdr3_nt: TGTGCCAGCAGTGAAAAGCCGGGACAGACCTACGAGCAGTACTTC
clone_size: -; j_call: TRBJ1-3; d_call: -; v_call: TRBV12-3/TRBV12-4; cdr3_aa: CASSTQGNTIYF; cdr3_nt: TGTGCCAGCAGTACCCAGGGAAACACCATATATTTT
clone_size: few; j_call: TRBJ1-3; d_call: TRBD1; v_call: TRBV7-9; cdr3_aa: CASSLVTGAYGNTIYF; cdr3_nt: TGTGCCAGCAGCTTAGTGACAGGGGCGTACGGAAACACCATATATTTT
clone_size: -; j_call: TRBJ1-1; d_call: -; v_call: TRBV30; cdr3_aa: CAWGGLRNTEAFF; cdr3_nt: TGTGCCTGGGGAGGGCTACGGAACACTGAAGCTTTCTTT
clone_size: -; j_call: TRBJ2-1; d_call: TRBD2; v_call: TRBV5-1; cdr3_aa: CASSSVLAGGDEQFF; cdr3_nt: TGCGCCAGCAGCTCGGTCCTAGCGGGAGGCGATGAGCAGTTCTTC
clone_size: -; j_call: TRBJ1-1; d_call: -; v_call: TRBV20-1; cdr3_aa: CRARGPNTEAFF; cdr3_nt: TGCAGGGCTCGTGGTCCGAACACTGAAGCTTTCTTT
clone_size: -; j_call: TRBJ2-1; d_call: TRBD2; v_call: TRBV7-9; cdr3_aa: CASRGRLAVNNEQFF; cdr3_nt: TGTGCCAGCAGGGGTCGACTAGCGGTCAACAATGAGCAGTTCTTC
clone_size: -; j_call: TRBJ2-5; d_call: TRBD2; v_call: TRBV5-1; cdr3_aa: CASSLSTSGRRETQYF; cdr3_nt: TGCGCCAGCAGCTTGTCAACTAGCGGGAGAAGAGAGACCCAGTACTTC
clone_size: -; j_call: TRBJ2-5; d_call: TRBD2; v_call: TRBV5-6; cdr3_aa: CASSRPGLAGGETQYF; cdr3_nt: TGTGCCAGCAGCCGACCGGGACTAGCGGGGGGGGAGACCCAGTACTTC
clone_size: -; j_call: TRBJ1-2; d_call: TRBD1; v_call: TRBV30; cdr3_aa: CAAQGTYGYTF; cdr3_nt: TGTGCCGCACAGGGGACCTATGGCTACACCTTC
clone_size: -; j_call: TRBJ1-1; d_call: -; v_call: TRBV18; cdr3_aa: CASSPQGSTEAFF; cdr3_nt: TGTGCCAGCTCACCACAGGGGAGCACTGAAGCTTTCTTT
clone_size: -; j_call: TRBJ1-5; d_call: TRBD1; v_call: TRBV19; cdr3_aa: CASSIGRGINQPQHF; cdr3_nt: TGTGCCAGTAGTATAGGCAGGGGGATCAATCAGCCCCAGCATTTT
clone_size: -; j_call: TRBJ2-5; d_call: -; v_call: TRBV30; cdr3_aa: CASPALDSMGTQYF; cdr3_nt: TGTGCCTCACCTGCCCTGGACTCTATGGGGACCCAGTACTTC
clone_size: -; j_call: TRBJ2-1; d_call: -; v_call: TRBV20-1; cdr3_aa: CSASVRLTTFEQFF; cdr3_nt: TGCAGTGCTAGTGTACGGTTGACTACCTTTGAGCAGTTCTTC
clone_size: -; j_call: TRBJ2-1; d_call: TRBD1; v_call: TRBV6-5; cdr3_aa: CASSSPGTDYNEQFF; cdr3_nt: TGTGCCAGCAGTTCCCCCGGGACAGACTACAATGAGCAGTTCTTC
clone_size: -; j_call: TRBJ2-7; d_call: -; v_call: TRBV14; cdr3_aa: CASSQDVRRGTSYEQYF; cdr3_nt: TGTGCCAGCAGCCAAGACGTTAGACGGGGGACCTCCTACGAGCAGTACTTC
clone_size: -; j_call: TRBJ2-7; d_call: -; v_call: TRBV15; cdr3_aa: CATSSRAWTYEQYF; cdr3_nt: TGTGCCACCAGCTCTCGGGCCTGGACCTACGAGCAGTACTTC
clone_size: -; j_call: TRBJ1-2; d_call: TRBD1; v_call: TRBV5-4; cdr3_aa: CASGDSDYGYTF; cdr3_nt: TGTGCCAGCGGGGACAGTGACTATGGCTACACCTTC
clone_size: -; j_call: TRBJ2-3; d_call: TRBD2; v_call: TRBV19; cdr3_aa: CASSGTSGWDTQYF; cdr3_nt: TGTGCCAGTAGTGGGACTAGCGGGTGGGATACGCAGTATTTT
clone_size: -; j_call: TRBJ2-3; d_call: -; v_call: TRBV12-1; cdr3_aa: CSSSPGGEAGGTDTQYF; cdr3_nt: TGTTCCAGCAGCCCGGGAGGTGAGGCGGGGGGCACAGATACGCAGTATTTT